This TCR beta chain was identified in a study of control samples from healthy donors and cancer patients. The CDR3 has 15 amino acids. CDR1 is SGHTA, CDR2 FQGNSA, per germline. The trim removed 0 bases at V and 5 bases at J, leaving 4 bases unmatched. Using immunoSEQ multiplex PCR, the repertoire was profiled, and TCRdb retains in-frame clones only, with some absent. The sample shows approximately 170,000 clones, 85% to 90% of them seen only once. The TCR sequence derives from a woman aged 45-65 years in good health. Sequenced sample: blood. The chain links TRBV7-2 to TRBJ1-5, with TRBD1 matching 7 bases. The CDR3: CASSLAGTADQPQHF. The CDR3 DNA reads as TGTGCCAGCAGCTTAGCGGGGACAGCTGATCAGCCCCAGCATTTT.